This TCR beta chain was identified during a study of CD8 T cells in Susac syndrome. Looking at the study overall: Active disease was present in six of the sequenced Susac syndrome patients, and remission in under 10. Study observations and caveats: The authors acknowledged that the study's TCR sequencing and HLA analysis involved relatively few individuals.

CD8+ and CD4+ blood T cells underwent TCR beta sequencing. Negative isolation yielded CD4+ and CD8+ T cells, and FACS enriched TEMRA cells. For this clonotype: Its antigen remains unidentified.

Random hexamers were used to reverse transcribe roughly 0.45 to 1 ug of RNA. TCRdb re-derived calls from the immunoSEQ multiplex PCR reads in MiXCR, one entry per CDR3 protein. The sample includes around 150,000 distinct CDR3 sequences, 95% of them seen just once. This CDR3 has 16 amino acids. Per the germline V gene, CDR1 is SQVTM and CDR2 is ANQGSEA. Trimming cost V 1 base and J 2 bases; bases outside gene matches: 10. The chain uses TRBV29-1 and TRBJ1-1; 7 positions agree with TRBD1. The receptor's source is a human donor with Susac syndrome. The sequenced sample consisted of CD8+ T cells from PBMCs. The CDR3 DNA follows: TGCAGCGTTGAAGGGGGGGAGGGGGCCCTCAACACTGAAGCTTTCTTT. Translation: CSVEGGEGALNTEAFF.